This T cell receptor (beta chain) was sequenced in a study of T-cell reconstitution after alpha-beta-depleted transplantation in children. Study-level findings and limits: Several hundred expanded graft clones reportedly were the source of alpha-beta T cells about two months after transplant. A year post-transplant, T-cell counts and diversity derived mostly from newly produced T cells.

Details on this clonotype: As yet, its antigen is unknown.

Germline CDR1 is GTSNPN and CDR2 is SVGIG (reference sequence). This CDR3 contains 11 residues. This sample's TCRbeta library carried unique molecular identifier barcodes. MiXCR, run by TCRdb on the PCR reads, gives a single entry per CDR3 protein. The sample includes about 210,000 distinct CDR3 sequences, approximately 19% of them seen just once. The chain joins TRBV30 to TRBJ2-7; D is possibly TRBD2 (6 bases). This TCR was sampled from a male patient aged 2-9 years who had a stem cell transplant for acute lymphoblastic leukemia, so the T cells may come from the graft donor. Sequenced material: PBMCs, mostly from graft donor cells, taken 360 days after TCRalphabeta/CD19-depleted stem cell transplant. CDR3: CAFTTGAGIRV. Here the CDR3 DNA reads TGTGCCTTTACAACGGGAGCAGGGATCAGGGTC.